This T cell receptor (beta chain) was found in a study of a mutant IDH1 vaccine in newly diagnosed glioma. Looking at the study overall: With temozolomide cycles, or 4-6 weeks after radiotherapy alone, vaccination was started. Former treatment meant radiotherapy, temozolomide, or both; the majority had gotten both.

Time point denoted: week 23, last vaccination. Doses comprised 300 ug of mutant IDH1 20-mer peptide each, plus topical imiquimod. General study points: Researchers report vaccine-induced immune responses in roughly 94% of patients.

CDR1 MNHEY and CDR2 SMNVEV come from the germline V gene (reference sequence). This CDR3 has 18 amino acids. Trimming removed 3 bases from V and 3 bases from J; junction bases left unmatched: 10. Comments on this clone: Its antigen is unknown.

Here immunoSEQ multiplex PCR was the method, and the copy in TCRdb shows in-frame clones only, minus some. The sample has 43,000 or so clones, approximately 84% seen once; the top ten hold 2% to 3%. This sample comprised PBMCs, obtained from a glioma patient whose treatment included an IDH1 peptide vaccine. The TCR originated in a woman younger than 30 with glioma. Some clones in this sample may be carry-over from other donors' samples. The chain joins TRBV27 to TRBJ2-3; 12 nucleotides align to TRBD2. CDR3 DNA: TGTGCCAGCAGTTTCCACTCCGGACTAGCGGGGAGAACAGATACGCAGTATTTT. Amino acid sequence: CASSFHSGLAGRTDTQYF.